The present TCR beta chain was sequenced within a study of response to subunit inactivated influenza vaccine. This clonotype was recorded at least ten times. Its specificity is unknown. TCRdb independently ran MiXCR on the RT-PCR reads; one entry per CDR3 protein. The sample records more than 600,000 distinct CDR3 sequences, roughly 18% being singletons. This CDR3 contains 15 residues. V was pared by 0 bases and J by 4 bases, with 10 bases between. Germline values: CDR1 SGHDT, CDR2 YYEEEE. The study, taken as a whole, reports: That few new T cells are recruited by each seasonal influenza vaccination was the authors' suggestion.

The genes are TRBV5-6 and TRBJ2-2; D is possibly TRBD2 (6 bases). This clonotype was sampled from a man aged 45-65 years who received an inactivated influenza vaccine. The specimen was PBMCs from blood, collected roughly 5 days after vaccination. CDR3 nucleotides: TGTGCCAGCAGCTTGGATCTGGGGGGCACCGGGGAGCTGTTTTTT. This encodes CASSLDLGGTGELFF. The full variable domain, with the rest looked up from reference TRBV5-6 and TRBJ2-2, is DAGVTQSPTHLIKTRGQQVTLRCSPKSGHDTVSWYQQALGQGPQFIFQYYEEEERQRGNFPDRFSGHQFPNYSSELNVNALLLGDSALYLCASSLDLGGTGELFFGEGSRLTVL.